This entry describes one TCR beta chain. This entry comes from a study of Ad26.COV2.S vaccination and SARS-CoV-2 variants. Study context: Donor had been placed in the Ad26.COV2.S arm of the COV1001 trial.

Treatment in this sample: roughly 20 received Ad26.COV2.S at low or high dose, single or two shots; 5 received placebo; per-sample allocation not given. Vaccine and placebo recipients were sampled on day 63 after the first injection. Boston supplied an adult donor aged 18-55 years. Profiled with immunoSEQ multiplex PCR; TCRdb holds only in-frame clones, not every one. The table has about 460,000 clones, around 89% seen once; the top ten hold more than 1.5%. J gave up 9 bases and V 3 bases, and 6 bases lay outside the gene matches. The CDR3 is 15 amino acids. CDR1 SGHTA and CDR2 FQGNSA come from the germline V gene.

The rearrangement links TRBV7-2 to TRBJ2-1, with TRBD2 identical over 12 bases. The sequence derives from a person between 18 and 65 years old who received the Ad26.COV2.S COVID-19 vaccine or a placebo. The source was peripheral blood, collected in a trial of Ad26.COV2.S vaccine versus placebo. For the CDR3, the DNA is TGTGCCAGCAGCTTGCCTAGCGGGAGGGCGGGTGAGCAGTTCTTC. Translation gives CASSLPSGRAGEQFF.